The rows below give T cell receptor beta chains drawn from one sample of a study of graft-versus-host responses after intestinal transplantation. Clones were read by immunoSEQ multiplex PCR, and TCRdb kept only the in-frame ones, dropping some. The profile covers under 20,000 clones, with more than 75% appearing a single time and 9.4% taken by the ten largest. This material consisted of PBMCs, taken just over 230 days after intestinal transplant. These receptors originate from a human patient who received an intestinal transplant, so some T cells may come from the graft donor. CDR3s leave out the opening cysteine and the closing phenylalanine or tryptophan.

V,J,CDR3
TRBV30,TRBJ1-3,AWSVGNTIY
TRBV10-3,TRBJ2-1,AISMESYNEQF
TRBV5-5,TRBJ1-2,ASSNVQANYGYT
TRBV4-1,TRBJ2-7,ASSQGTAGSYEQY
TRBV2,TRBJ2-5,TSRAEVGGEGETQY
TRBV7-8,TRBJ1-2,ASSIAVDGYT
TRBV2,TRBJ1-1,ASSEAPMTKAF
TRBV4-1,TRBJ2-1,ASSQGMLAGGRNNEQF
TRBV9,TRBJ2-5,ASSGGVEETQY
TRBV5-1,TRBJ1-6,ASSLKPDAGSYNSPLH
TRBV11-1,TRBJ2-2,ASSPERRQGVWTGELF
TRBV12-5,TRBJ2-7,ASGLLLGEQY
TRBV4-1,TRBJ2-7,ASSQGLAGGPDHYEQY
TRBV11-3,TRBJ2-7,ASSLEVEGPSYEQY
TRBV7-8,TRBJ1-5,ASSSRSGAGYNQPQH
TRBV5-1,TRBJ2-5,ASSFGWGRETQY
TRBV5-1,TRBJ1-5,ASSSTSPQH
TRBV12-5,TRBJ1-2,ASGDSYGYT
TRBV5-4,TRBJ2-7,ASSPTGNEQY
TRBV10-3,TRBJ1-5,AISLYSNQPQH
TRBV9,TRBJ2-1,ASSGSSYNEQF
TRBV4-1,TRBJ2-3,ASSQAPPSGGGDTQY
TRBV7-8,TRBJ2-7,ASSLEPRGISYEQY
TRBV7-2,TRBJ1-1,ASSLGFGTEAF
TRBV2,TRBJ2-2,ASSPGTYNTGELF
TRBV5-1,TRBJ2-7,ASSPGFGGMDEQY